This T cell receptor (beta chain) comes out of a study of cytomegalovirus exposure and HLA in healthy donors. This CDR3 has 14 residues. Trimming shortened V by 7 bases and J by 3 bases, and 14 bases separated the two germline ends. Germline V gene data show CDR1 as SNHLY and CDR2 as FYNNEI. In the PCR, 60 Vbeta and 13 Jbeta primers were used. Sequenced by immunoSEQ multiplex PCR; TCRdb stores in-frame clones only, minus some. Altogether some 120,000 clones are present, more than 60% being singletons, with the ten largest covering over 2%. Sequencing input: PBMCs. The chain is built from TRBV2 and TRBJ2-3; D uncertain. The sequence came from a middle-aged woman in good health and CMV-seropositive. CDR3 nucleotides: TGTGCCAGCAAACCAACAGACCTTACAGATACGCAGTATTTT. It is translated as CASKPTDLTDTQYF. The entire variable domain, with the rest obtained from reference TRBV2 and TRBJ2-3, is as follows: EPEVTQTPSHQVTQMGQEVILRCVPISNHLYFYWYRQILGQKVEFLVSFYNNEISEKSEIFDDQFSVERPDGSNFTLKIRSTKLEDSAMYFCASKPTDLTDTQYFGPGTRLTVL.